One and the same sample provided the 5 T cell receptor beta chains below, sequenced in a study of B cell selection in AIRE deficiency. Here immunoSEQ multiplex PCR was the method, and the copy in TCRdb shows in-frame clones only, minus some. Here the sample spans about 21,000 clones, approximately 94% being singletons. Regulatory T cells were sorted as CD4+CD25hiCD127low/negative. The specimen was Tregs sorted from PBMCs. These receptors originate from a human donor with AIRE deficiency.

This clone was seen a few times. The chain recombines TRBV7-2 with TRBJ1-6, with 9 bases fitting TRBD1. CDR1 is SGHTA, CDR2 FQGNSA, per germline. This CDR3 is built from 17 residues. The trim removed 1 base at V and 5 bases at J, leaving 6 bases unmatched. The CDR3 bases are TGTGCCAGCAGCTTAGTTTTAGGACAGGGGAATAATTCACCCCTCCACTTT. Its translation: CASSLVLGQGNNSPLHF. Together with reference TRBV7-2 and TRBJ1-6, the CDR3 gives the full variable domain: GAGVSQSPSNKVTEKGKDVELRCDPISGHTALYWYRQSLGQGLEFLIYFQGNSAPDKSGLPSDRFSAERTGGSVSTLTIQRTQQEDSAVYLCASSLVLGQGNNSPLHFGNGTRLTVT.

CDR3 coding DNA: TGCGCCAGCAGCTTAACTGAGAACACTGAAGCTTTCTTT. As protein: CASSLTENTEAFF. The V and J genes are TRBV5-1 and TRBJ1-1; D unclear. Germline-derived CDR1 and CDR2 are SGHRS and YFSETQ. This CDR3 comprises 13 residues. V gave up 2 bases and J gave up 1 base, with 6 bases separating them.

V usage is TRBV14 and J usage is TRBJ2-1, with TRBD2 matching over 12 bases. J was trimmed by 7 bases and V by 4 bases; bases with no gene match: 8. This CDR3 is built from 16 residues. Germline lookup yields CDR1 SGHDN and CDR2 FVKESK. The CDR3 nucleotides read TGTGCCAGCAGCCCCCTAGCGGGAGGGGTTTGGAATGAGCAGTTCTTC. It translates to CASSPLAGGVWNEQFF. Full variable domain (missing parts from reference TRBV14 and TRBJ2-1): EAGVTQFPSHSVIEKGQTVTLRCDPISGHDNLYWYRRVMGKEIKFLLHFVKESKQDESGMPNNRFLAERTGGTYSTLKVQPAELEDSGVYFCASSPLAGGVWNEQFFGPGTRLTVL.

This chain joins TRBV27 and TRBJ2-1; D perhaps matches TRBD2 (6 bases). CDR3 size: 15 residues. CDR1 is MNHEY, CDR2 SMNVEV, per germline (reference sequence). Deletions cut 6 bases from V and 0 bases from J, with 12 bases between. The CDR3 bases are TGTGCCAGCAGGCCCCTGGGAGGCTCCTACAATGAGCAGTTCTTC. Translation gives CASRPLGGSYNEQFF.

J is TRBJ1-1 and V is TRBV11-2, with D possibly matching TRBD1 (6 bases). Per the germline V gene, CDR1 is SGHAT and CDR2 is FQNNGV. V lost 5 bases, J lost 0 bases, and 22 bases lay in between. The CDR3 sequence is 18 residues long. CDR3 nucleotide sequence: TGTGCCAGCAGCCCGTGGACAGCTGACCCTTCCATGAACACTGAAGCTTTCTTT. Its translation is CASSPWTADPSMNTEAFF.